The rows below give T cell receptor beta chains drawn from one sample of a study of Ad26.COV2.S vaccination and SARS-CoV-2 variants. The assay was immunoSEQ multiplex PCR, and TCRdb's table has in-frame clones only and misses some. The data show over 100,000 clones, around 81% seen once. The sequenced sample was peripheral blood, obtained after recovery from COVID-19. Every receptor here comes from a human donor who had recovered from COVID-19. Both conserved end residues are trimmed from each CDR3. D genes are given only for firm matches.

d_call | j_call | v_call | cdr3_aa
- | TRBJ2-7 | TRBV5-6 | ASSVYFTSGPYRTYEQY
TRBD1 | TRBJ2-7 | TRBV6-6 | ASRKDRLSEQY
- | TRBJ1-2 | TRBV28 | ASSYRGSGHLYGYT
TRBD2 | TRBJ2-5 | TRBV6-2/TRBV6-3 | ASSTSGGFQETQY
- | TRBJ2-7 | TRBV28 | ASSLPASYEQY
- | TRBJ1-1 | TRBV18 | ASSANQNTEAF
- | TRBJ1-3 | TRBV11-2 | ASSSSTDTIY
- | TRBJ2-3 | TRBV9 | ASSVAGGESTDTQY
TRBD2 | TRBJ2-2 | TRBV28 | ASIPRGANTGELF
TRBD1 | TRBJ1-5 | TRBV10-3 | AISDRQGGGQPQH
TRBD1 | TRBJ1-5 | TRBV30 | AWSVSHAGGYQPQH
- | TRBJ1-1 | TRBV5-6 | ASSLARQANTEAF
- | TRBJ1-3 | TRBV12-3/TRBV12-4 | ASSYYGNTIY
- | TRBJ2-1 | TRBV5-1 | ASSFPTQNEQF
- | TRBJ2-3 | TRBV27 | ASSYGGTDTQY
TRBD1 | TRBJ1-2 | TRBV28 | ASSPTGSGYRGYT
- | TRBJ1-2 | TRBV9 | ASSVDAYGYT
- | TRBJ1-5 | TRBV7-3 | ASSLRVNQPQH
- | TRBJ1-1 | TRBV27 | ASRSGRVTEAF
- | TRBJ2-3 | TRBV6-5 | ASSYLGGSGTDTQY
- | TRBJ1-4 | TRBV30 | AWSVPFPTGGTNEKLF
TRBD1 | TRBJ2-7 | TRBV5-4 | ASSTGQYEQY
- | TRBJ2-2 | TRBV19 | ASSIDDRSGHDTGELF
- | TRBJ1-3 | TRBV5-6 | ASSWTFSNSGNTIY
TRBD1 | TRBJ2-1 | TRBV5-1 | ASSDRTGAVEQF
TRBD1 | TRBJ1-2 | TRBV28 | ASSSPGQGPNYGYT
- | TRBJ2-2 | TRBV13 | ASSSDPGNVPPELF
TRBD1 | TRBJ1-5 | TRBV27 | ASRRTGNQPQH
TRBD1 | TRBJ1-1 | TRBV29-1 | SVVGTGYRNTEAF
- | TRBJ2-5 | TRBV7-9 | ASSYAPPRRETQY
- | TRBJ1-4 | TRBV2 | ASSSWDMSEKLF
TRBD1 | TRBJ1-3 | TRBV6-5 | ASRGQFSGNTIY
- | TRBJ2-7 | TRBV5-3 | APTAQGTYEQY
- | TRBJ2-7 | TRBV6-5 | ASSYSLAILDYEQY
- | TRBJ2-1 | TRBV27 | ASSHTTGPYNEQF
- | TRBJ1-4 | TRBV5-1 | ASSSQGLREKLF
- | TRBJ2-4 | TRBV28 | ASSSPRRQKNIQY
TRBD1 | TRBJ1-4 | TRBV4-2 | ASSQEQGRQEKLF
- | TRBJ1-1 | TRBV5-6 | ASSNLLEVNTEAF
- | TRBJ2-1 | TRBV19 | ASSPTGRGYNEQF
- | TRBJ1-4 | TRBV28 | ASSLAAREKLF
TRBD1 | TRBJ2-6 | TRBV5-1 | ASSQPGQGSSGANVLT
TRBD1 | TRBJ1-4 | TRBV11-2 | ASSFAPGQGIEKLF
TRBD1 | TRBJ1-6 | TRBV5-1 | ASSGTGTGNSPLH
- | TRBJ1-5 | TRBV28 | ASSSTAIAQPQH
- | TRBJ2-3 | TRBV3-1/TRBV3-2 | ASSQAQGGTDTQY
TRBD2 | TRBJ2-6 | TRBV28 | ASSPNGGDPNVLT
- | TRBJ2-2 | TRBV28 | ARTPGMRELF
- | TRBJ1-2 | TRBV3-1/TRBV3-2 | ASSRAQETFYGYT
- | TRBJ1-1 | TRBV4-2 | ASSQNRVILAEAF
TRBD1 | TRBJ1-2 | TRBV24-1 | ATSDPGQGNGYT
- | TRBJ1-5 | TRBV7-3 | ASIKRAGLGNQPQH